The 14 T cell receptor beta chains below come from one sample, sequenced in a study of blood T cell repertoires in COVID-19 (dated by TCRdb to the early 2020s). Libraries were made using the immunoSEQ multiplex PCR assay. The table comes from immuneACCESS by way of TCRdb, which keeps in-frame sequences with V and J called. Part of the clones is missing from these tables; in studies checked, under half for an unresolved V gene and the rest for unknown reasons. This sample gives a few hundred thousand clones in total; roughly 85% of them show up just once. About 5% of the sample is held by the ten biggest clonotypes. The sample comprised peripheral blood. These receptors were taken from a man aged 60-69 years who had recovered from COVID-19.

The chain links TRBV7-8 to TRBJ2-5; D is ambiguous. V was pared by 0 bases and J by 2 bases, with 10 bases between. Germline lookup yields CDR1 SGHVS and CDR2 FQNEAQ. The CDR3 has 15 residues. CDR3 region: CASSLALGQQETQYF. The CDR3 bases are TGTGCCAGCAGCTTAGCGCTTGGGCAACAAGAGACCCAGTACTTC.

V is TRBV5-1 and J is TRBJ1-5; tentatively, D is TRBD1 (6 bases). The germline V gene encodes CDR1 SGHRS and CDR2 YFSETQ. The CDR3 is 15 amino acids. Trimming pared 0 bases from V and 0 bases from J, leaving 7 bases between. DNA for the CDR3: TGCGCCAGCAGCTTGGACAGGGCTAGCAATCAGCCCCAGCATTTT. Its protein is CASSLDRASNQPQHF.

V and J are TRBV6-5 and TRBJ1-6, with 9 nucleotides matching TRBD1. J gave up 8 bases and V 8 bases, and 4 bases lay outside the gene matches. The CDR3 consists of 13 residues. CDR1 is MNHEY, CDR2 SVGAGI, per germline. The CDR3 sequence: CASLTGGYSPLHF. In nucleotides, the CDR3 is TGTGCCAGCCTAACAGGGGGCTATTCACCCCTCCACTTT.

The chain couples TRBV10-1 to TRBJ2-7; 10 bases fit TRBD1. Germline V CDR1 and CDR2: WNHNN, SYGVQD (reference sequence). This CDR3 has 14 residues. The V gene end was trimmed by 2 bases and the J gene end by 5 bases; junction bases not matched to a gene: 3. CDR3 in amino acids: CASSEGQGGHEQYF. The CDR3 DNA follows: TGCGCCAGCAGTGAGGGACAGGGGGGACACGAGCAGTACTTC.

This clone was seen only a few times. The chain couples TRBV2 to TRBJ1-1, with 10 bases aligning to TRBD1. There are 14 residues in the CDR3. The germline V gene has CDR1 SNHLY and CDR2 FYNNEI. V was clipped by 6 bases and J by 7 bases; unmatched bases: 8. In DNA, the CDR3 is TGTGCCAGCAGCGCCGGGACAGGGGTTGTTGAAGCTTTCTTT. This sequence encodes CASSAGTGVVEAFF.

V is TRBV7-7 and J is TRBJ2-1, with 9 nucleotides matching TRBD1. The CDR3 has 15 amino acids. With 3 bases clipped from V and 4 bases from J, the junction kept 4 bases outside the gene matches. CDR1 SSHAT and CDR2 FNYEAQ come from the germline V gene (reference sequence). The CDR3 reads CASSLRTGAYNEQFF. The CDR3 DNA follows: TGTGCCAGCAGCTTGAGGACAGGGGCATACAATGAGCAGTTCTTC.

Written as DNA, the CDR3 is TGTGCCAGCACGCGGGACAGTCCGTTAGGCGAGCAGTACTTC. Protein product: CASTRDSPLGEQYF. The V gene is TRBV2, the J gene TRBJ2-7, with TRBD1 as a possible D gene (7 bases). CDR1 is SNHLY, CDR2 FYNNEI, per germline. Trimming removed 7 bases from V and 6 bases from J, with 19 bases in between. The CDR3 extends over 14 amino acids.

The chain combines TRBV6-5 with TRBJ2-5; a possible D gene is TRBD2 (7 bases). Germline assignment: CDR1 MNHEY and CDR2 SVGAGI. V was clipped by 6 bases and J by 5 bases, with 19 bases between them. The CDR3 loop spans 15 amino acids. The CDR3 reads CASSLYGGPQETQYF. The CDR3 coding sequence is TGTGCCAGCAGCCTCTACGGGGGGCCCCAGGAGACCCAGTACTTC.

This sequence joins TRBV2 and TRBJ2-7; 7 positions agree with TRBD2. This CDR3 comprises 14 residues. Germline values: CDR1 SNHLY, CDR2 FYNNEI. Trimming took 5 bases from V and 4 from J; bases not matched to a gene: 8. In DNA form, the CDR3 reads TGTGCCAGCAGTCCCCTAGCGGAACCATACGAGCAGTACTTC. Protein: CASSPLAEPYEQYF.

The genes are TRBV6-5 and TRBJ1-1; 8 bases align to TRBD1. The CDR3 is made up of 14 amino acids. The J segment lost 5 bases and the V segment lost 6 bases, leaving 8 bases of the junction unmatched. CDR1 MNHEY and CDR2 SVGAGI come from the germline V gene. CDR3 loop: CASRLQGVGTEAFF. The CDR3, as DNA: TGTGCCAGCAGATTACAGGGGGTGGGTACTGAAGCTTTCTTT.

CDR3 in amino acids: CSVDRGGSNEQFF. CDR3 DNA: TGCAGCGTAGACAGGGGTGGGTCGAATGAGCAGTTCTTC. The chain employs TRBV29-1 and TRBJ2-1; 8 bases are shared with TRBD1. The ends lost 6 bases at V and 7 bases at J; junction bases unmatched: 8. The germline V gene has CDR1 SQVTM and CDR2 ANQGSEA. CDR3 length: 13 residues.

Written as DNA, the CDR3 is TGTGCCAGCAGCCAAGTGCGACTAGCTGGCGAGCAGTACTTC. It encodes CASSQVRLAGEQYF. The chain recombines TRBV14 with TRBJ2-7, with 7 bases fitting TRBD2. The V segment lost 1 base and the J segment 6 bases; nucleotides outside the gene matches: 6. Germline loops: CDR1 SGHDN, CDR2 FVKESK. The CDR3 contains 14 residues.

This chain connects TRBV5-5 to TRBJ2-3, with 9 bases fitting TRBD1. After removal of 4 bases from V and 6 bases from J, the junction contained 9 bases not matched to a gene. This CDR3 contains 15 residues. The germline CDR1 and CDR2 sequences are SGHKS and YYEKEE (reference sequence). The CDR3 coding sequence is TGTGCCAGCAGCGGCTGGGACAGGGAATGGGATACGCAGTATTTT. Its protein product is CASSGWDREWDTQYF.

The rearrangement joins TRBV30 to TRBJ1-1, with D perhaps TRBD1 (5 bases). Trimming shortened V by 2 bases and J by 0 bases, and 7 bases separated the two germline ends. The CDR3 consists of 13 residues. The germline gives CDR1 GTSNPN, CDR2 SVGIG (reference sequence). The CDR3 spells CAWSPQVNTEAFF. The CDR3 DNA reads as TGTGCCTGGAGTCCACAGGTGAACACTGAAGCTTTCTTT.